Following are 10 T cell receptor beta chains from one sample sequenced in a study of blood T cell repertoires in COVID-19. The method was immunoSEQ multiplex PCR; TCRdb's version includes in-frame clones alone and lacks a portion of them. The profile covers 95,000 to 150,000 clones, with roughly four fifths appearing a single time and around 6% taken by the ten largest. The sequencing sample was made of peripheral blood. All receptors derive from a man at least 80 years old with COVID-19, enrolled during active disease.

The chain is built from TRBV3-1 (or the pseudogene TRBV3-2) and TRBJ2-1; 8 positions match TRBD2. The CDR3 sequence is 15 residues long. Looked up from germline, CDR1 is LGHDT and CDR2 is YNNKEL (reference sequence). With 1 base clipped from V and 6 bases from J, the junction kept 5 bases outside the gene matches. CDR3 DNA sequence: TGTGCCAGCAGCCAAGCCCTAGCGGGTCGCAATGAGCAGTTCTTC. Protein: CASSQALAGRNEQFF.

The chain couples TRBV2 to TRBJ2-5; weak D call: TRBD1 (6 bases). Germline V lookup: CDR1 SNHLY, CDR2 FYNNEI. The CDR3 is made up of 12 amino acids. V gave up 7 bases and J gave up 4 bases, with 10 bases separating them. For the CDR3, the DNA is TGTGCCAGCACGAGGGGGACAGAGACCCAGTACTTC. Translation gives CASTRGTETQYF.

CDR3 region: CASSGMGQSAYNEQFF. The CDR3 bases are TGTGCCAGCAGCGGAATGGGGCAGAGTGCCTACAATGAGCAGTTCTTC. The genes are TRBV28 and TRBJ2-1; maybe TRBD1 (5 bases). Germline V gives CDR1 MDHEN, CDR2 SYDVKM. The V gene lost 6 bases and the J gene lost 2 bases, with 17 bases spanning the gap. This CDR3 is built from 16 residues.

CDR3 loop: CASSPTGTFYNEQFF. For the CDR3, the DNA is TGTGCCAGCAGCCCGACAGGGACATTCTACAATGAGCAGTTCTTC. The rearrangement joins TRBV4-2 to TRBJ2-1; 7 bases line up with TRBD1. CDR1 and CDR2 (germline): LGHNA, YNFKEQ. This CDR3 has 15 residues. Losses at the gene ends were 4 bases for V and 3 bases for J; bases not matched to a gene: 6.

J is TRBJ2-2 and V is TRBV5-4; possibly TRBD1 for D (6 bases). V was shortened by 1 base and J by 5 bases, with 15 bases between the two germline ends. CDR1 and CDR2 from the germline V gene are SGHNT and YYREEE (reference sequence). The CDR3 has 16 residues. This chain's CDR3 is CASSLPGALWTGELFF. Here the CDR3 DNA reads TGTGCCAGCAGCTTGCCAGGGGCCCTTTGGACCGGGGAGCTGTTTTTT. The variable domain in full, with the rest retrieved from reference TRBV5-4 and TRBJ2-2, is ETGVTQSPTHLIKTRGQQVTLRCSSQSGHNTVSWYQQALGQGPQFIFQYYREEENGRGNFPPRFSGLQFPNYSSELNVNALELDDSALYLCASSLPGALWTGELFFGEGSRLTVL.

The CDR3 region is CASSYQEAGANVLTF. In nucleotides, the CDR3 is TGTGCCAGCAGTTACCAGGAAGCTGGGGCCAACGTCCTGACTTTC. The chain carries TRBV6-5 and TRBJ2-6; D not resolved. The CDR3 is 15 amino acids. The V end was cut by 2 bases, the J end by 2 bases, with 7 bases between. Germline V gives CDR1 MNHEY, CDR2 SVGAGI.

This clone has more than one count but fewer than ten. The V and J genes are TRBV10-3 and TRBJ1-5, with unresolved D. Trimming pared 3 bases from V and 5 bases from J, leaving 5 bases between. Germline V CDR1 and CDR2: ENHRY, SYGVKD. This CDR3 spans 12 amino acids. CDR3: CAISDPDQPQHF. CDR3 sequence (DNA): TGTGCCATCAGTGACCCCGATCAGCCCCAGCATTTT.

This chain joins TRBV5-6 and TRBJ2-7, with 8 bases matching TRBD2. V trimming: 1 base; J trimming: 2 bases; junction bases outside the gene matches: 5. The CDR3 extends over 15 amino acids. Germline V gives CDR1 SGHDT, CDR2 YYEEEE. Here the CDR3 reads CASSLRPGGTYEQYF. In nucleotides, the CDR3 is TGTGCCAGCAGCTTGAGGCCGGGGGGGACCTACGAGCAGTACTTC.

The V gene is TRBV2, the J gene TRBJ2-7, with a possible D match to TRBD2 (5 bases). V dropped 2 bases and J dropped 4 bases, with 9 bases sitting between them. The germline V gene encodes CDR1 SNHLY and CDR2 FYNNEI. The length of the CDR3 is 13 residues. CDR3 amino acids: CASSESPGYEQYF. CDR3 DNA: TGTGCCAGCAGTGAAAGTCCGGGGTACGAGCAGTACTTC.

The V and J genes are TRBV4-2 and TRBJ2-7; perhaps TRBD2 as D (6 bases). The length of the CDR3 is 15 residues. Germline V CDR1 and CDR2: LGHNA, YNFKEQ. Trimming took 0 bases from V and 3 from J, leaving 12 bases between them. This chain's CDR3 is CASSQDHQAGYEQYF. The DNA of the CDR3 is TGTGCCAGCAGCCAAGATCATCAAGCGGGCTACGAGCAGTACTTC.